This T cell receptor (beta chain) was profiled in a study of T cell responses to AZD1222 COVID-19 vaccine. The protocol was immunoSEQ multiplex PCR, while the TCRdb copy is restricted to in-frame clones and leaves out a portion. This table has 75,000 to 100,000 clones, roughly 88% appearing once. V shed 8 bases and J shed 3 bases, with 21 bases lying between them. The CDR3 has 16 residues. Germline V lookup: CDR1 KGHDR, CDR2 SFDVKD. The gene calls are TRBV24-1 and TRBJ1-1; D is ambiguous. This material consisted of peripheral blood, taken on day 0 of MenACWY control vaccination. This TCR was recovered from an adult in good health. CDR3 sequence reads: CATIGSPPPPYTEAFF. The CDR3 nucleotides are TGTGCCACCATAGGGAGTCCTCCCCCCCCCTACACTGAAGCTTTCTTT.